These 21 T cell receptor beta chains share one sample of origin, sequenced in a study of OX40 agonist ivuxolimab in advanced cancers. Repertoires were generated with immunoSEQ multiplex PCR, while TCRdb's copy carries only in-frame clones and drops some. Among about 62,000 clones listed, about 92% were seen once. The sequencing here drew on CD4+ or CD8+ T cells sorted from blood, taken in a trial of the OX40 agonist ivuxolimab. The receptors shown here come from an adult with an advanced solid tumor such as melanoma, head and neck, liver or kidney cancer.

V is TRBV6-5 and J is TRBJ2-1; D is unclear. Germline V gives CDR1 MNHEY, CDR2 SVGAGI. V was cut by 0 bases and J by 6 bases, with 6 bases left in between. The CDR3 is 13 amino acids. CDR3 region: CASSYSGFNEQFF. The CDR3 bases are TGTGCCAGCAGTTACTCCGGGTTCAATGAGCAGTTCTTC.

V usage is TRBV7-2 and J usage is TRBJ2-5; tentative D call: TRBD2 (5 bases). Germline lookup yields CDR1 SGHTA and CDR2 FQGNSA. Trimming removed 2 bases at V and 5 bases at J, with 12 bases between. The length of the CDR3 is 14 residues. CDR3 DNA sequence: TGTGCCAGCAGCTTAAGCCGGCGGGCCGAGACCCAGTACTTC. Translated, it gives CASSLSRRAETQYF.

This chain links TRBV14 with TRBJ1-1; maybe TRBD1 (5 bases). With 2 bases removed from V and 4 bases from J, the gap between germline ends came to 14 bases. From germline, CDR1 is SGHDN and CDR2 FVKESK. The CDR3 totals 15 residues. The CDR3 loop reads CASSQPPGGTTEAFF. CDR3 nucleotide sequence: TGTGCCAGCAGCCAACCCCCGGGGGGTACCACTGAAGCTTTCTTT.

The CDR3 spells CASSPVAGGTYEQYF. The CDR3 DNA follows: TGTGCCAGCAGCCCCGTAGCGGGGGGAACCTACGAGCAGTACTTC. The chain has TRBV2 and TRBJ2-7; 10 bases are a match to TRBD2. Germline trimming cut 6 bases from V and 2 bases from J; bases unmatched to any gene: 7. The CDR3 sequence is 15 residues long. Germline V gives CDR1 SNHLY, CDR2 FYNNEI. Full variable domain (missing parts from reference TRBV2 and TRBJ2-7): EPEVTQTPSHQVTQMGQEVILRCVPISNHLYFYWYRQILGQKVEFLVSFYNNEISEKSEIFDDQFSVERPDGSNFTLKIRSTKLEDSAMYFCASSPVAGGTYEQYFGPGTRLTVT.

The chain has TRBV4-1 and TRBJ2-3; 7 nucleotides agree with TRBD2. The junction had 6 bases not matched to a gene; V was cut back by 0 bases and J by 0 bases. Germline loops: CDR1 MGHRA, CDR2 YSYEKL. The CDR3 runs 17 residues. CDR3: CASSQDPSGSSTDTQYF. The CDR3, as DNA: TGCGCCAGCAGCCAAGATCCTAGCGGTTCTAGCACAGATACGCAGTATTTT.

This clone was found a few times. The V call is TRBV5-6, the J call TRBJ2-3; tentatively, D is TRBD1 (5 bases). Trimming left V 2 bases short and J 4 bases short, with 14 bases between. In germline, CDR1 is SGHDT, CDR2 YYEEEE. CDR3 length: 15 amino acids. CDR3 DNA: TGTGCCAGCAGCTTAGGGCAGGGTAAGGCAGATACGCAGTATTTT. This gives the protein CASSLGQGKADTQYF.

V gene TRBV5-1 combines with J gene TRBJ2-3, with 7 positions matching TRBD2. CDR3 length: 14 amino acids. The trim removed 4 bases at V and 3 bases at J, leaving 5 bases unmatched. CDR1 SGHRS and CDR2 YFSETQ come from the germline V gene. In DNA form, the CDR3 reads TGCGCCAGCAGCGGAGGCGGGAGTACAGATACGCAGTATTTT. Residues: CASSGGGSTDTQYF.

V and J are TRBV7-9 and TRBJ1-1, with D possibly being TRBD1 (6 bases). V lost 5 bases, J lost 4 bases, and 14 bases lay in between. Germline CDR1 reads SEHNR; CDR2 reads FQNEAQ (reference sequence). This CDR3 is built from 14 residues. CDR3 amino acids: CASSEGGAGTEAFF. The DNA for the CDR3 is TGTGCCAGCAGCGAGGGGGGAGCGGGCACTGAAGCTTTCTTT.

The rearrangement uses TRBV28 and TRBJ2-7; D possibly corresponds to TRBD1 (6 bases). This CDR3 is 15 amino acids long. Trimming took 6 bases from V and 0 from J, leaving 15 bases between them. Germline lookup yields CDR1 MDHEN and CDR2 SYDVKM. The CDR3 coding sequence is TGTGCCAGCAGGATCAGACAGGTAAGCTCCTACGAGCAGTACTTC. It codes for CASRIRQVSSYEQYF.

This rearrangement joins TRBV4-1 to TRBJ1-1; no firm D call. Germline CDR1 MGHRA, CDR2 YSYEKL. V was trimmed by 0 bases and J by 0 bases, leaving 8 bases between them. This CDR3 has 15 amino acids. The CDR3 is CASSQESQVNTEAFF. The DNA of the CDR3 is TGCGCCAGCAGCCAAGAATCTCAGGTGAACACTGAAGCTTTCTTT.

The J gene is TRBJ2-7, the V gene TRBV11-2; 7 bases align to TRBD2. V shed 1 base and J 3 bases; nucleotides not matched to a gene: 6. Germline V gene data show CDR1 as SGHAT and CDR2 as FQNNGV. This CDR3 spans 15 amino acids. The CDR3 spells CASSLGNSGHYEQYF. CDR3 sequence (DNA): TGTGCCAGCAGCTTAGGTAATAGCGGGCACTACGAGCAGTACTTC.

The chain couples TRBV7-9 to TRBJ2-5; D may be TRBD1 (7 bases). The CDR3 length is 13 residues. Germline CDR1 and CDR2: SEHNR and FQNEAQ (reference sequence). The germline V and J ends were trimmed by 6 bases and 5 bases, with 13 bases remaining between them. The CDR3 protein is CASSRPGGETQYF. Here the CDR3 DNA reads TGTGCCAGCAGTCGACCAGGGGGGGAGACCCAGTACTTC.

The chain combines TRBV7-9 with TRBJ2-7; TRBD2 matches 9 bases. The germline gives CDR1 SEHNR, CDR2 FQNEAQ (reference sequence). The CDR3 has 13 residues. The V gene end was trimmed by 5 bases and the J gene end by 6 bases; junction bases not matched to a gene: 5. The CDR3 DNA reads as TGTGCCAGCAGCAATAGCGGGAGCGGCGAGCAGTACTTC. Encoded protein: CASSNSGSGEQYF.

The CDR3 sequence: CASTLGDTQYF. As DNA, the CDR3 is TGTGCCAGCACTTTGGGTGATACGCAGTATTTT. The chain recombines TRBV7-3 with TRBJ2-3; unclear D gene. Germline lookup yields CDR1 SGHTA and CDR2 FQGTGA. V was cut by 7 bases and J by 6 bases, with 8 bases left in between. The CDR3 is 11 amino acids.

This sequence joins TRBV7-2 and TRBJ2-7; TRBD1 might be the D (5 bases). The CDR3 consists of 15 residues. Trimming removed 4 bases at V and 0 bases at J, with 13 bases between. Germline CDR1 reads SGHTA; CDR2 reads FQGNSA. The CDR3 protein is CASSWGRTVSYEQYF. The CDR3 DNA reads TGTGCCAGCAGCTGGGGCCGGACCGTCTCCTACGAGCAGTACTTC.

CDR3 region: CASLDRGYGYTF. In nucleotides, the CDR3 is TGTGCCAGCTTGGACAGGGGGTACGGCTACACCTTC. The chain links TRBV6-6 to TRBJ1-2, with 10 bases aligning to TRBD1. Germline V gene sequence: CDR1 MNHNY, CDR2 SVGAGI (reference sequence). V lost 8 bases to trimming and J lost 8 bases; unmatched junction nucleotides: 5. This CDR3 contains 12 residues.

The genes are TRBV5-6 and TRBJ1-3; D remains ambiguous. V lost 4 bases and J 0 bases, leaving 14 bases between the germline ends. The CDR3 covers 16 residues. Germline assignment: CDR1 SGHDT and CDR2 YYEEEE. The CDR3 here is CASSPPAGHSGNTIYF. CDR3 nucleotide sequence: TGTGCCAGCAGCCCCCCTGCAGGCCACTCTGGAAACACCATATATTTT.

V usage is TRBV7-9 and J usage is TRBJ1-4; D gene ambiguous. CDR1 SEHNR and CDR2 FQNEAQ come from the germline V gene (reference sequence). V was cut by 4 bases and J by 4 bases, with 13 bases left in between. The CDR3 spans 15 residues. The CDR3 is CASSSTDVFNEKLFF. DNA of the CDR3: TGTGCCAGCAGCTCCACGGACGTTTTTAATGAAAAACTGTTTTTT.

The chain has TRBV7-2 and TRBJ2-7, with TRBD2 identical over 9 bases. From germline, CDR1 is SGHTA and CDR2 FQGNSA. The CDR3 covers 14 residues. V lost 3 bases, J lost 6 bases, and 6 bases stayed unmatched. CDR3 protein: CASSFTAGGREQYF. The CDR3 coding sequence is TGTGCCAGCAGCTTCACTGCGGGAGGGCGCGAGCAGTACTTC.

This chain connects TRBV29-1 to TRBJ1-1; D is unclear. CDR1 is SQVTM, CDR2 ANQGSEA, per germline. There are 14 residues in the CDR3. Trimming stripped 4 bases from V and 0 bases from J, with 12 bases between. The CDR3: CSVVYGVMNTEAFF. The CDR3, as DNA: TGCAGCGTTGTGTATGGGGTGATGAACACTGAAGCTTTCTTT.

V and J are TRBV10-3 and TRBJ2-5; TRBD1 might be the D (6 bases). The last part of the DNA fits TRBJ2-7 better; the J call may be wrong. The CDR3 has 13 amino acids. Germline-derived CDR1 and CDR2 are ENHRY and SYGVKD. Here the CDR3 DNA reads TGTGCCATCAGGTCGGACAGTACCTACGAGCAGTACTTC. This translates into CAIRSDSTYEQYF.